The present T cell receptor beta chain was sequenced within a study of blood T cell repertoires in COVID-19. The germline CDR1 and CDR2 sequences are MNHEY and SVGAGI. The CDR3 covers 14 residues. With V trimmed by 4 bases and J by 6 bases, 4 bases remained unmatched. As originally analysed: Reference gene primers were amplified, and this amplification served to estimate nucleated cell counts. Assay: immunoSEQ multiplex PCR; the TCRdb copy retains only in-frame clones and omits some. The D gene and trimming were derived from the DNA, and the V and J assignments and clone size from that table. Here the sample spans hundreds of thousands of clones, around 84% being singletons. Cohorts were determined from participant-reported clinical history.

The J gene is TRBJ1-5, the V gene TRBV6-5, with TRBD1 matching 9 bases. The sample taken for sequencing was PBMCs or T cells enriched from blood (not recorded which). The clonotype was recovered from a man between 35 and 55 years old who had been exposed to COVID-19. In DNA, the CDR3 is TGTGCCAGCAGTTTGTTGACAGGGGGTCAGCCCCAGCATTTT. It translates to CASSLLTGGQPQHF.